These 16 T cell receptor beta chains originate from one sample sequenced in a study of T cell repertoires in cytomegalovirus infection. Via MiXCR, TCRdb re-called the reads, giving one row per CDR3 protein. The repertoire holds 100,000 to 150,000 distinct CDR3 sequences, roughly 32% seen once, with about 53% in the top ten. The antigens these receptors bind are not known. The material was CD8+ T cells from cultured PBMCs, obtained from culture after CMV antigen stimulation. These receptors all stem from a human donor in good health (CMV status not recorded). Some clones in this sample may be carry-over from other donors' samples.

The chain links TRBV7-9 to TRBJ1-2; D not certain. The CDR3 runs to 15 residues. Trimming took 5 bases from V and 2 from J, leaving 15 bases between them. The V gene's germline CDR1 is SEHNR and CDR2 FQNEAQ (reference sequence). The CDR3 coding sequence is TGTGCCAGCAGCCCCCGGGGAGGTGAGAACTATGGCTACACCTTC. Amino acids: CASSPRGGENYGYTF.

The rearrangement joins TRBV2 to TRBJ2-3; no clear D. The CDR3 covers 17 residues. Germline lookup yields CDR1 SNHLY and CDR2 FYNNEI. V dropped 8 bases and J dropped 0 bases, with 21 bases sitting between them. The CDR3 here is CASDPAYTEGSTDTQYF. CDR3 in DNA: TGTGCCAGCGACCCTGCGTATACGGAAGGGAGCACAGATACGCAGTATTTT.

This clonotype occurred a few times. The chain carries TRBV6-6 and TRBJ2-7, with 8 nucleotides matching TRBD2. J was trimmed by 2 bases and V by 2 bases; bases with no gene match: 8. In germline, CDR1 is MNHNY, CDR2 SVGAGI (reference sequence). The CDR3 covers 16 residues. The CDR3 loop reads CASSYGLTSEAYEQYF. In DNA, the CDR3 is TGTGCCAGCAGTTACGGGTTGACTAGCGAAGCCTACGAGCAGTACTTC.

The chain couples TRBV11-2 to TRBJ2-2, with unresolved D. The CDR3 is 14 amino acids. With 5 bases removed from V and 4 bases from J, the gap between germline ends came to 11 bases. Germline CDR1 reads SGHAT; CDR2 reads FQNNGV. CDR3 nucleotide sequence: TGTGCCAGCAGCCTGGGCCCACGCACCGGGGAGCTGTTTTTT. It is translated as CASSLGPRTGELFF.

In DNA form, the CDR3 reads TGTGCCAGCAGCGACGGACAGGCTCACGAGCAGTACTTC. Translated: CASSDGQAHEQYF. The rearrangement joins TRBV7-3 to TRBJ2-7, with 7 bases aligning to TRBD1. The V gene's germline CDR1 is SGHTA and CDR2 FQGTGA. V trimming: 5 bases; J trimming: 5 bases; junction bases outside the gene matches: 6. The CDR3 runs 13 residues.

This clonotype appeared a few times. The genes are TRBV27 and TRBJ1-2; 7 positions match TRBD1. V shed 7 bases and J 7 bases; nucleotides not matched to a gene: 9. CDR3 size: 13 residues. Germline CDR1 MNHEY, CDR2 SMNVEV (reference sequence). The CDR3 DNA reads as TGTGCCAGCATGGGGCAGGGGGACGCTGGCTACACCTTC. It codes for CASMGQGDAGYTF.

V gene TRBV27 combines with J gene TRBJ2-5, with 8 bases aligning to TRBD1. CDR1 is MNHEY, CDR2 SMNVEV, per germline (reference sequence). The CDR3 covers 14 residues. V gave up 5 bases and J gave up 7 bases; unmatched junction bases: 9. CDR3 nucleotide sequence: TGTGCCAGCAGTGTAGGACAGGGAATAGGGACCCAGTACTTC. Translation: CASSVGQGIGTQYF.

This clonotype was counted ten times or more. The chain uses TRBV7-2 and TRBJ1-2, with 11 bases identical to TRBD1. The germline gives CDR1 SGHTA, CDR2 FQGNSA. J lost 3 bases, V lost 4 bases, and 1 base had no gene match. The CDR3 sequence is 14 residues long. The CDR3 reads CASSWGQGDYGYTF. CDR3 sequence (DNA): TGTGCCAGCAGCTGGGGACAGGGGGACTATGGCTACACCTTC.

Note on this clonotype: This may be a read error, as it is one base from a much larger clone. The rearrangement links TRBV7-8 to TRBJ1-6; TRBD1 is a possible D gene (5 bases). The CDR3 has 20 amino acids. CDR1 is SGHVS, CDR2 FQNEAQ, per germline. The CDR3 nucleotides read TGTGTCAGCAGCTTAGCGAGGTCGCTTGTGCCGGGACTGATCGGATCACCCCTCCACTTT. The encoded protein is CVSSLARSLVPGLIGSPLHF. Variable domain in full (rest from reference TRBV7-8 and TRBJ1-6): GAGVSQSPRYKVAKRGQDVALRCDPISGHVSLFWYQQALGQGPEFLTYFQNEAQLDKSGLPSDRFFAERPEGSVSTLKIQRTQQEDSAVYLCVSSLARSLVPGLIGSPLHFGNGTRLTVT.

CDR3 bases: TGTGCCAGCAGCCCGAGGACAGGGGGCGCGGAGACCCAGTACTTC. This codes for CASSPRTGGAETQYF. The J gene is TRBJ2-5, the V gene TRBV7-6; 11 nucleotides align to TRBD1. The CDR3 has 15 amino acids. Germline CDR1 reads SGHVS; CDR2 reads FNYEAQ. With V trimmed by 5 bases and J by 5 bases, 7 bases remained unmatched.

The chain joins TRBV12-3 or TRBV12-4 to TRBJ2-5, with unresolved D. V was pared by 7 bases and J by 7 bases, with 7 bases between. CDR3 length: 10 residues. This CDR3 reads CASTLGTQYF. CDR3 DNA sequence: TGTGCCAGCACTCTCGGGACCCAGTACTTC.

V usage is TRBV11-2 and J usage is TRBJ1-2; D might be TRBD1 (5 bases). CDR1 is SGHAT, CDR2 FQNNGV, per germline. CDR3 length equals 16 residues. V was shortened by 0 bases and J by 7 bases, with 18 bases between the two germline ends. CDR3 nucleotide sequence: TGTGCCAGCAGCTTAGATCAAGTTTCGGGGGGTGTTGGCTACACCTTC. Amino acid sequence: CASSLDQVSGGVGYTF.

The chain has TRBV4-1 and TRBJ1-5, with D uncertain. Deletions cut 3 bases from V and 7 bases from J, with 16 bases between. Germline V gene lookup returns CDR1 MGHRA and CDR2 YSYEKL. The CDR3 length is 15 residues. The CDR3 is CASSHFGPNGQPQHF. The DNA of the CDR3 is TGCGCCAGCAGCCATTTCGGGCCTAACGGCCAGCCCCAGCATTTT.

This clonotype showed up just a few times. This chain connects TRBV2 to TRBJ2-7; maybe TRBD1 (6 bases). Germline V gene sequence: CDR1 SNHLY, CDR2 FYNNEI. The CDR3 sequence is 15 residues long. The germline V and J ends were trimmed by 4 bases and 5 bases, with 18 bases remaining between them. The CDR3 region has the DNA TGTGCCAGCAGTGCATTACAGGGTTTGTTCGACGAGCAGTACTTC. Amino acid sequence: CASSALQGLFDEQYF.

The V call is TRBV7-9, the J call TRBJ2-3, with D possibly being TRBD1 (6 bases). Germline loops: CDR1 SEHNR, CDR2 FQNEAQ (reference sequence). There are 16 residues in the CDR3. V lost 5 bases to trimming and J lost 4 bases, with 19 bases between them. The CDR3 DNA sequence: TGTGCCAGCAGCCCCCTGGGGCAGGGGATTCCAGATACGCAGTATTTT. It codes for CASSPLGQGIPDTQYF.

In this sample, this clonotype turned up many times. The rearrangement joins TRBV7-9 to TRBJ1-1; perhaps TRBD1 as D (6 bases). Germline assignment: CDR1 SEHNR and CDR2 FQNEAQ (reference sequence). With 6 bases removed from V and 4 bases from J, the gap between germline ends came to 9 bases. The CDR3 has 12 amino acids. Here the CDR3 reads CASSLGATEAFF. Written as DNA, the CDR3 is TGTGCCAGCAGTTTGGGGGCCACTGAAGCTTTCTTT.